The 4 T cell receptor beta chains presented below share a single source sample, sequenced in a study of shared clonotypes between healthy human individuals. Profiling relied on immunoSEQ multiplex PCR, and the TCRdb table lists in-frame clones only, not all of them. The sample lists 1 million to 1.2 million clones, roughly 80% occurring once. Input material: memory CD4+ T cells from PBMCs. The subset: CD45RA-negative fraction. All receptors derive from a man younger than 35 in good health. Some clones in this sample may be carry-over from other donors' samples.

V and J are TRBV4-2 and TRBJ1-3, with 7 positions matching TRBD1. This CDR3 is 19 amino acids long. With V trimmed by 1 base and J by 4 bases, 16 bases remained unmatched. Germline V gene data show CDR1 as LGHNA and CDR2 as YNFKEQ. The CDR3: CASSQGIVRGSWSGNTIYF. Written as DNA, the CDR3 is TGTGCCAGCAGCCAAGGTATTGTCAGGGGGAGCTGGTCCGGAAACACCATATATTTT.

The genes are TRBV30 and TRBJ2-7; TRBD1 aligns across 8 bases. Germline loops: CDR1 GTSNPN, CDR2 SVGIG (reference sequence). The CDR3 extends over 13 amino acids. V dropped 4 bases and J dropped 2; count of bases not matched to a gene: 4. CDR3 residues: CAWNQDRAYEQYF. The CDR3, as DNA: TGTGCCTGGAACCAGGACAGGGCCTACGAGCAGTACTTC.

V usage is TRBV4-2 and J usage is TRBJ2-7; D perhaps matches TRBD2 (6 bases). The germline V gene encodes CDR1 LGHNA and CDR2 YNFKEQ. The ends were cut back, 2 bases at V and 2 bases at J, with 13 bases in the middle. The CDR3 runs to 15 residues. The CDR3 is CASSQLTSYTYEQYF. Written as DNA, the CDR3 is TGTGCCAGCAGCCAACTAACTAGCTACACCTACGAGCAGTACTTC.

The J gene is TRBJ1-2, the V gene TRBV7-2, with D possibly being TRBD1 (5 bases). Germline CDR1 is SGHTA and CDR2 is FQGNSA. The CDR3 extends over 15 amino acids. V lost 5 bases to trimming and J lost 8 bases, with 21 bases between them. CDR3 in DNA: TGTGCCAGCAGCCTCCAACCGGGACGCCGGAGCGGCTACACCTTC. Its protein product is CASSLQPGRRSGYTF.